Listed below are T cell receptor beta chains from one sample, sequenced in a study of blood T cell repertoires in COVID-19. The repertoire was sequenced with immunoSEQ multiplex PCR; TCRdb's copy has only in-frame clones and lacks some. Among some 160,000 clones listed, approximately 86% were seen once. Material: PBMCs or T cells enriched from blood (not recorded which). These receptors all come from a woman aged 40-49 years who had recovered from COVID-19. The CDR3 runs from the conserved cysteine through the conserved F or W. The D gene is left open where the match is weak. Clone size appears in some rows only: once, few, many, or a class for an expanded clone.

.	TRBV11-2	TRBJ2-3	.	CASSLDPRGTDTQYF	TGTGCCAGCAGCTTAGATCCGAGAGGAACAGATACGCAGTATTTT
.	TRBV7-9	TRBJ1-1	.	CASSLTQGQNTEAFF	TGTGCCAGCAGCTTAACACAGGGACAGAACACTGAAGCTTTCTTT
TRBD1	TRBV7-9	TRBJ1-3	.	CAQGDSLNTIYF	TGTGCCCAGGGGGACAGCCTAAACACCATATATTTT
.	TRBV2	TRBJ2-3	.	CASSDRLRATDTQYF	TGTGCCAGCAGTGACCGGCTGAGGGCCACAGATACGCAGTATTTT
.	TRBV12-5	TRBJ1-1	.	CASGLGQADTEAFF	TGTGCTAGTGGCCTGGGGCAGGCGGACACTGAAGCTTTCTTT
TRBD1	TRBV19	TRBJ2-2	.	CASSSPRTGPGELFF	TGTGCCAGTAGTTCCCCTCGGACAGGCCCCGGGGAGCTGTTTTTT
TRBD1	TRBV6-5	TRBJ2-1	.	CASSYPGTGSFGEQFF	TGTGCCAGCAGTTACCCCGGGACAGGTTCTTTCGGTGAGCAGTTCTTC
.	TRBV5-1	TRBJ2-2	once	CASSLEGTFNTGELFF	TGCGCCAGCAGCTTGGAAGGGACTTTTAACACCGGGGAGCTGTTTTTT
.	TRBV2	TRBJ2-1	.	CASRQTESSYNEQFF	TGTGCCAGCAGACAAACCGAAAGCTCCTACAATGAGCAGTTCTTC
TRBD1	TRBV19	TRBJ1-5	.	CASSIQFSGTVSNQPQHF	TGTGCCAGTAGTATTCAATTCTCTGGGACAGTTAGCAATCAGCCCCAGCATTTT
.	TRBV21-1	TRBJ2-1	.	CASRKRRGQGARNEQFF	TGTGCCAGCAGGAAAAGGAGGGGACAGGGGGCGCGGAATGAGCAGTTCTTC
TRBD1	TRBV2	TRBJ1-1	.	CASTPQVGTGIRTEAFF	TGTGCCAGCACTCCCCAGGTGGGGACAGGGATTAGGACTGAAGCTTTCTTT
.	TRBV4-1	TRBJ2-2	.	CASSQDRTYTNTGELFF	TGCGCCAGCAGCCAAGATAGGACTTATACGAACACCGGGGAGCTGTTTTTT
TRBD1	TRBV2	TRBJ2-7	.	CASTPGQGAPYEQYF	TGTGCCAGCACCCCGGGACAGGGGGCGCCCTACGAGCAGTACTTC
TRBD1	TRBV9	TRBJ1-1	.	CASSATNRGPRIDTEAFF	TGTGCCAGCAGCGCCACAAACAGGGGTCCGAGGATCGACACTGAAGCTTTCTTT
.	TRBV30	TRBJ2-2	.	CAWSVAITGELFF	TGTGCCTGGAGTGTAGCTATTACCGGGGAGCTGTTTTTT
TRBD1	TRBV19	TRBJ1-2	once	CASEGDRPYGYTF	TGTGCCAGTGAGGGGGACAGGCCCTATGGCTACACCTTC
.	TRBV5-8	TRBJ1-1	.	CASSLGGNTEAFF	TGTGCCAGCAGCTTGGGCGGGAACACTGAAGCTTTCTTT
TRBD1	TRBV5-4	TRBJ2-1	.	CASSFGQGPYNEQFF	TGTGCCAGCAGCTTCGGACAGGGGCCCTACAATGAGCAGTTCTTC
.	TRBV27	TRBJ1-1	once	CASSLLSGMNTEAFF	TGTGCCAGCAGTTTATTGTCAGGGATGAACACTGAAGCTTTCTTT
.	TRBV2	TRBJ1-1	.	CASSGFENTEAFF	TGTGCCAGTTCCGGGTTTGAGAACACTGAAGCTTTCTTT
TRBD1	TRBV5-1	TRBJ1-1	.	CASSPGTGATEAFF	TGCGCCAGCAGTCCCGGGACAGGGGCCACTGAAGCTTTCTTT
.	TRBV5-1	TRBJ2-5	.	CASSLAGGEETQYF	TGCGCCAGCAGCTTGGCGGGGGGCGAGGAGACCCAGTACTTC
TRBD2	TRBV28	TRBJ2-3	.	CASSLSSGRTDTQYF	TGTGCCAGCAGTTTATCAAGCGGGAGGACAGATACGCAGTATTTT
.	TRBV6-2/TRBV6-3	TRBJ1-1	.	CASSLQGGTEAFF	TGTGCCAGCAGCCTGCAGGGAGGTACTGAAGCTTTCTTT